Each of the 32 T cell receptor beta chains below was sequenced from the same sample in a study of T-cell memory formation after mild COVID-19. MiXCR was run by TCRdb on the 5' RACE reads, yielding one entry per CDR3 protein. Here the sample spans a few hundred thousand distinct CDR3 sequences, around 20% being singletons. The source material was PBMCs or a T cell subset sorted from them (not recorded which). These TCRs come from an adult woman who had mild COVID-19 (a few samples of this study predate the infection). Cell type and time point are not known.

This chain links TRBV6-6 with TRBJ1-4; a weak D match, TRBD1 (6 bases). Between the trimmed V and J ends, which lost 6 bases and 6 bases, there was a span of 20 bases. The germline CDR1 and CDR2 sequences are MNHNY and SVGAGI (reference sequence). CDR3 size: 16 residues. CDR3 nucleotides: TGTGCCAGCAGATTCCCTCCGGGACATTCGGATGAAAAACTGTTTTTT. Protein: CASRFPPGHSDEKLFF.

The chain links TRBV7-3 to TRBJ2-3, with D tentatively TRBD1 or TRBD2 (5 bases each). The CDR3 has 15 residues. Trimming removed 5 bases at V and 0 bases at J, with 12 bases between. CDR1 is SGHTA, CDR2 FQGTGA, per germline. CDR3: CASSPGTPSTDTQYF. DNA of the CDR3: TGTGCCAGCAGCCCAGGGACCCCTAGCACAGATACGCAGTATTTT.

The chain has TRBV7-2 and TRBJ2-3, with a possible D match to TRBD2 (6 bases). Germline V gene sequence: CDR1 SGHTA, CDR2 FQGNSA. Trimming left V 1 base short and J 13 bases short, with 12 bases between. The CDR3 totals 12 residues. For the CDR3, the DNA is TGTGCCAGCAGCTTAGTCGGGGGAAGGGAGTATTTT. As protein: CASSLVGGREYF. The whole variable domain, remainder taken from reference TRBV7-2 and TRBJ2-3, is GAGVSQSPSNKVTEKGKDVELRCDPISGHTALYWYRQSLGQGLEFLIYFQGNSAPDKSGLPSDRFSAERTGGSVSTLTIQRTQQEDSAVYLCASSLVGGREYFGPGTRLTVL.

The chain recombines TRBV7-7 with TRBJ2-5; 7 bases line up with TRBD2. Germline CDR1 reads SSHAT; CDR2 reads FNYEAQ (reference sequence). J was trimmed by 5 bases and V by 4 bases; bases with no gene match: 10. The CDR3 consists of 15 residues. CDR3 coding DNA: TGTGCCAGCAGCTCCCACCCTTTTAGCGGGGAGACCCAGTACTTC. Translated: CASSSHPFSGETQYF. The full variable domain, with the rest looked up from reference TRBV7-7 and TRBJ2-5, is GAGVSQSPRYKVTKRGQDVTLRCDPISSHATLYWYQQALGQGPEFLTYFNYEAQPDKSGLPSDRFSAERPEGSISTLTIQRTEQRDSAMYRCASSSHPFSGETQYFGPGTRLLVL.

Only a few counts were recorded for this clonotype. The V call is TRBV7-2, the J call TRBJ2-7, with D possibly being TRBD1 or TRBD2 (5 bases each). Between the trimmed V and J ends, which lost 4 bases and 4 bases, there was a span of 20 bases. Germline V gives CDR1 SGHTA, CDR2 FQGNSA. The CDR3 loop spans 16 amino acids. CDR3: CASSSPGRDRRYEQYF. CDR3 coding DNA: TGTGCCAGCAGCTCACCCGGCCGGGACCGCAGATACGAGCAGTACTTC.

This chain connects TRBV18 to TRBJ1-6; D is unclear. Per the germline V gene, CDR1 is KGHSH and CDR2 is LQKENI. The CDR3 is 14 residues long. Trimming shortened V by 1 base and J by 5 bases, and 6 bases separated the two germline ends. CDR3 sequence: CASSPRQDNSPLHF. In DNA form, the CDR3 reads TGTGCCAGCTCACCACGGCAGGATAATTCACCCCTCCACTTT.

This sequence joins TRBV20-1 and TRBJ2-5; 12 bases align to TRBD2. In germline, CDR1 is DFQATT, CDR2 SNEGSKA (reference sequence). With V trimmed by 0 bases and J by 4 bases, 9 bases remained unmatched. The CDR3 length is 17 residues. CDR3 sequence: CSARDLAGGWFGETQYF. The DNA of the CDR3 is TGCAGTGCTAGAGATCTAGCGGGAGGGTGGTTCGGAGAGACCCAGTACTTC.

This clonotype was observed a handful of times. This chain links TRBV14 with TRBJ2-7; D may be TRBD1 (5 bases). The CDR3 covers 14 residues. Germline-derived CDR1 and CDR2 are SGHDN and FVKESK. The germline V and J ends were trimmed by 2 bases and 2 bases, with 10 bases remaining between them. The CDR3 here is CASSQQTVTYEQYF. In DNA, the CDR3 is TGTGCCAGCAGCCAACAGACAGTTACCTACGAGCAGTACTTC.

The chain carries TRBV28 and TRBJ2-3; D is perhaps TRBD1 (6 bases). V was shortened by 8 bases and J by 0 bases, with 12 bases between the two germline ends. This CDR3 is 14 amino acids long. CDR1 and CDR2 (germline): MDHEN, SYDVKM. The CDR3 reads CASENRDSTDTQYF. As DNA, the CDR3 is TGTGCCAGCGAAAACAGGGACAGCACAGATACGCAGTATTTT. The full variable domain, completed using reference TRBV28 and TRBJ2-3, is DVKVTQSSRYLVKRTGEKVFLECVQDMDHENMFWYRQDPGLGLRLIYFSYDVKMKEKGDIPEGYSVSREKKERFSLILESASTNQTSMYLCASENRDSTDTQYFGPGTRLTVL.

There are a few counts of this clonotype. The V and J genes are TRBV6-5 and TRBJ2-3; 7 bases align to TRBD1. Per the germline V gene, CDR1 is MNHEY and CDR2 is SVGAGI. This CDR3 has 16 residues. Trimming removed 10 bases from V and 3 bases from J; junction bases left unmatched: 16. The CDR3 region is CAKFWPRGQLTDTQYF. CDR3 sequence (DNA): TGTGCCAAATTCTGGCCCCGGGGACAGTTGACAGATACGCAGTATTTT.

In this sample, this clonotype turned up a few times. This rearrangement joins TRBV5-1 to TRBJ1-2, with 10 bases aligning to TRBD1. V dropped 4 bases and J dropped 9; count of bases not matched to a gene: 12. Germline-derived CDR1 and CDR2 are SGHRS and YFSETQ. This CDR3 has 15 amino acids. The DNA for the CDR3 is TGCGCCAGCAGCCCTGTCCAGGGACAGGGGTCGCGCTACACCTTC. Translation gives CASSPVQGQGSRYTF.

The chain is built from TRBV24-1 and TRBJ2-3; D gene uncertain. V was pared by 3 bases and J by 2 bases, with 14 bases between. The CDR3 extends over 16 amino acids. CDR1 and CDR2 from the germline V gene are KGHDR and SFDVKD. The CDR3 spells CATSDVDRVNTDTQYF. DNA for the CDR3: TGTGCCACCAGTGATGTAGACCGGGTCAACACAGATACGCAGTATTTT.

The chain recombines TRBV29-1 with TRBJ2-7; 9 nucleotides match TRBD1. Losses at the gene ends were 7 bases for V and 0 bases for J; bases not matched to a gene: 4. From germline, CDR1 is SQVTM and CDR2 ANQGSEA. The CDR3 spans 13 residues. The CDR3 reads CSASTGGSYEQYF. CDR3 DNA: TGCAGCGCCTCGACAGGGGGCTCCTACGAGCAGTACTTC.

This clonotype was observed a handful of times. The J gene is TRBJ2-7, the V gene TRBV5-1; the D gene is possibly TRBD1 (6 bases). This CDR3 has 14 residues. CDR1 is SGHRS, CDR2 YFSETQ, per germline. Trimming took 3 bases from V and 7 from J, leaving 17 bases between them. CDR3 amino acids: CASSSGQFDREQYF. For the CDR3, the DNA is TGCGCCAGCAGCTCCGGACAGTTCGACAGGGAGCAGTACTTC.

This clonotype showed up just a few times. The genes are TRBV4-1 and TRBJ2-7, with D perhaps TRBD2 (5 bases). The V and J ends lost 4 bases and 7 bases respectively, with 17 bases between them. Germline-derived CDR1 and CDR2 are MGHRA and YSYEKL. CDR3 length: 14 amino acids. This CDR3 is CASSPSGSLAEQYF. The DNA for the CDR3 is TGCGCCAGCAGCCCTTCGGGGAGCTTGGCTGAGCAGTACTTC.

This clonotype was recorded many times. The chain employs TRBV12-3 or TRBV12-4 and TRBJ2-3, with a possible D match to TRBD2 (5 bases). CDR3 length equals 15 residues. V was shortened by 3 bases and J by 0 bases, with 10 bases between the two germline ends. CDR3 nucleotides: TGTGCCAGCAGTTTCGGAAGCGGAAGCACAGATACGCAGTATTTT. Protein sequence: CASSFGSGSTDTQYF.

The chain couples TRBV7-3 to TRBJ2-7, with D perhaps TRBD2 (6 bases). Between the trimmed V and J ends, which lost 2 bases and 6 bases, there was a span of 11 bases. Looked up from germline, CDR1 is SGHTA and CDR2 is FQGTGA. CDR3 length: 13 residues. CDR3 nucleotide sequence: TGTGCCAGCAGCTTAGGGTTCGGGGGCGAGCAGTACTTC. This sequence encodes CASSLGFGGEQYF.

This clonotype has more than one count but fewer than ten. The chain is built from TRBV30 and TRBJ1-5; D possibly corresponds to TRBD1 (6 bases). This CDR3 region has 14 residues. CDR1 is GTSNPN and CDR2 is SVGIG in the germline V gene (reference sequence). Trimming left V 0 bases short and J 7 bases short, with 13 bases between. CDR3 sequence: CAWSVLRGAQPQHF. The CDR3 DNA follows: TGTGCCTGGAGTGTATTGCGGGGGGCCCAGCCCCAGCATTTT.

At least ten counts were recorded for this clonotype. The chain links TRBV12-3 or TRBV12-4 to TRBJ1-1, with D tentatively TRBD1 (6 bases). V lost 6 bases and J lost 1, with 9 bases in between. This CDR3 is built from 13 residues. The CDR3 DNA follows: TGTGCCAGCAGACCGACAGGGAACACTGAAGCTTTCTTT. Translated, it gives CASRPTGNTEAFF.

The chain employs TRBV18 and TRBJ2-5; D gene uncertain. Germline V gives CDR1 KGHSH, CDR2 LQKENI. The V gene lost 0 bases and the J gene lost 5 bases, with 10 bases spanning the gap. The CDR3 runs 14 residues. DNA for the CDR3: TGTGCCAGCTCACCACCGGGGTCTGGGGAGACCCAGTACTTC. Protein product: CASSPPGSGETQYF.

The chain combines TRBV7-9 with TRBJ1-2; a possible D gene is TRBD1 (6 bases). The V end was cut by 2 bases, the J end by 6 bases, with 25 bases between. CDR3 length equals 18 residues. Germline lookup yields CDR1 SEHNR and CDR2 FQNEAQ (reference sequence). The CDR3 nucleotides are TGTGCCAGCAGCTTATATCGCAGGGGCTCGGTCCTATCACATGGCTACACCTTC. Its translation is CASSLYRRGSVLSHGYTF.

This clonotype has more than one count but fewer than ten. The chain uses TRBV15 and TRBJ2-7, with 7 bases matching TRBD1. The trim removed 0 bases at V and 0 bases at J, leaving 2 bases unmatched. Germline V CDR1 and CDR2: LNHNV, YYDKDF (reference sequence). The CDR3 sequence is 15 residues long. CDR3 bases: TGTGCCACCAGCAGAGAGTCAGGGGGCTCCTACGAGCAGTACTTC. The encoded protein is CATSRESGGSYEQYF.

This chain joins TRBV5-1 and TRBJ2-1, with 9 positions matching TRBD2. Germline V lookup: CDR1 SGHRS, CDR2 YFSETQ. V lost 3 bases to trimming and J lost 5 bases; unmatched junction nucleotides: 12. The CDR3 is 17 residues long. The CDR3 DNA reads TGCGCCAGCAGCTCGGGCTATAGCGGGAGAGAAAACAATGAGCAGTTCTTC. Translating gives CASSSGYSGRENNEQFF.

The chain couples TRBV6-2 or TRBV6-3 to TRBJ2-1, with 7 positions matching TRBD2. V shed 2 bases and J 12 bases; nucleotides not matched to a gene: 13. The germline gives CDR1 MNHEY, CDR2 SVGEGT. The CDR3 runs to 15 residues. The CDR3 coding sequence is TGTGCCAGCAGTTACCCCGCGGGAGTTGTCATGCGGCAGTTCTTC. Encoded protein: CASSYPAGVVMRQFF.

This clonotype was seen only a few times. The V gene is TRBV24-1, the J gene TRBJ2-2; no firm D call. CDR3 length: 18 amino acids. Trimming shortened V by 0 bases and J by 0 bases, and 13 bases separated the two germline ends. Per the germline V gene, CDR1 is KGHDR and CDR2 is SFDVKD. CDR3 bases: TGTGCCACCAGTGATTTGCGGAGAGACCTGACGAACACCGGGGAGCTGTTTTTT. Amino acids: CATSDLRRDLTNTGELFF.

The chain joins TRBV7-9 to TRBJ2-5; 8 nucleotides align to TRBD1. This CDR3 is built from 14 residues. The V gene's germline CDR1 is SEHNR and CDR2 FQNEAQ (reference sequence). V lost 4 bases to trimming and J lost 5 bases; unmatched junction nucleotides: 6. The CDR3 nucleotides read TGTGCCAGCAGCTCCAAACAGGGGGACGAGACCCAGTACTTC. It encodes CASSSKQGDETQYF.

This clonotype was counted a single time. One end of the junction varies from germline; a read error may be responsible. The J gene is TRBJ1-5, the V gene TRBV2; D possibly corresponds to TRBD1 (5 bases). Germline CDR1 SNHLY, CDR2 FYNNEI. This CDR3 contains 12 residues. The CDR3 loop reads CASSGGVQTQHF. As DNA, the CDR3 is TGTGCCAGCAGTGGGGGGGTTCAGACCCAGCATTTT.

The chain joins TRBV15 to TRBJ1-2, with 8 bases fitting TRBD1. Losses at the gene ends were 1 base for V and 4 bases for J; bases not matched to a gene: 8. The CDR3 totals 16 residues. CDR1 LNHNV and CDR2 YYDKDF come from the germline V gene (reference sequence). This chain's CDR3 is CATSRATGVPAYGYTF. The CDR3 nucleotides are TGTGCCACCAGCAGAGCGACAGGGGTTCCGGCCTATGGCTACACCTTC. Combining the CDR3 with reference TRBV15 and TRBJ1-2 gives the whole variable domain DAMVIQNPRYQVTQFGKPVTLSCSQTLNHNVMYWYQQKSSQAPKLLFHYYDKDFNNEADTPDNFQSRRPNTSFCFLDIRSPGLGDTAMYLCATSRATGVPAYGYTFGSGTRLTVV.

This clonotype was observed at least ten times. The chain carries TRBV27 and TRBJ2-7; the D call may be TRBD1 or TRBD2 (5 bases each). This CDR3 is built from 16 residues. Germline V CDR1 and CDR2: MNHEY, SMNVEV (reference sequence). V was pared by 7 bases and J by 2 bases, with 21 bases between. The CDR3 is CASTPLASQGTYEQYF. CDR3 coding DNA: TGTGCCAGCACCCCCCTAGCCTCCCAGGGCACCTACGAGCAGTACTTC.

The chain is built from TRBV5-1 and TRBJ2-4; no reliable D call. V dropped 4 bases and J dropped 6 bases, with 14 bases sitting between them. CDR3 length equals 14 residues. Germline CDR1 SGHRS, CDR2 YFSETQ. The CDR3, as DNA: TGCGCCAGCAGCCCCGGATTAGTGGGAAACATTCAGTACTTC. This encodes CASSPGLVGNIQYF.

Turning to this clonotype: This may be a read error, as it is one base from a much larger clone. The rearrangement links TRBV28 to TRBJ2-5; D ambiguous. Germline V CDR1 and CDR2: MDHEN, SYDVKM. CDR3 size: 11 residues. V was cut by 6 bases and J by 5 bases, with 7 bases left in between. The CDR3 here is CASRGRETQYF. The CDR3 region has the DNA TGTGCCAGCAGGGGCCGGGAGACCCAGTACTTC.

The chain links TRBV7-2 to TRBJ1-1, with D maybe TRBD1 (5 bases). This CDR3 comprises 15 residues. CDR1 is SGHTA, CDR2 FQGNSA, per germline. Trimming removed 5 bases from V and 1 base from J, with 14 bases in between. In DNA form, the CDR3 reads TGTGCCAGCAGCCCCCCGGGACGGCGGAACACTGAAGCTTTCTTT. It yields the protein CASSPPGRRNTEAFF.